Sequencing of this T cell receptor (beta chain) was carried out in a study of identical twins. Losses at the gene ends were 4 bases for V and 3 bases for J; bases not matched to a gene: 3. The germline CDR1 and CDR2 sequences are SGDLS and YYNGEE. CDR3 size: 15 residues. This clonotype was detected ten times or more. TCRdb itself ran the 5' RACE reads through MiXCR, one entry per CDR3 protein. The repertoire holds 550,000 to 700,000 distinct CDR3 sequences, with over 20% as singletons. A further study also used this sample, focusing on T cells expressing NK-cell markers.

This sequence joins TRBV9 and TRBJ2-3; TRBD2 matches at 12 bases. Sequenced material: PBMCs. The source of this sequence is a woman between 18 and 30 years old in good health. This CDR3 reads CASSTLAGGTDTQYF. CDR3 sequence (DNA): TGTGCCAGCAGCACCCTAGCGGGGGGGACAGATACGCAGTATTTT. Looking up the rest from reference TRBV9 and TRBJ2-3 gives the full variable domain: DSGVTQTPKHLITATGQRVTLRCSPRSGDLSVYWYQQSLDQGLQFLIQYYNGEERAKGNILERFSAQQFPDLHSELNLSSLELGDSALYFCASSTLAGGTDTQYFGPGTRLTVL.